These 27 T cell receptor beta chains were sequenced from one sample in a study of cytomegalovirus exposure and HLA in healthy donors. This table comes from immunoSEQ multiplex PCR, and its TCRdb copy is limited to in-frame clones, with some not included. The top ten clones hold 0.83% of a sample with 300,000 to 400,000 clones, roughly 89% of them seen once. The material sequenced was PBMCs. These receptors came from a woman aged 18-29 years in good health and CMV-seronegative.

This CDR3 reads CASSPPGSYGYTF. For the CDR3, the DNA is TGTGCCAGCAGTCCACCAGGGTCCTATGGCTACACCTTC. J is TRBJ1-2 and V is TRBV27; tentatively, D is TRBD1 (5 bases). The CDR3 is 13 amino acids. CDR1 MNHEY and CDR2 SMNVEV come from the germline V gene (reference sequence). The V end was cut by 5 bases, the J end by 4 bases, with 11 bases between.

The rearrangement links TRBV9 to TRBJ2-7, with D possibly being TRBD1 (6 bases). CDR1 is SGDLS, CDR2 YYNGEE, per germline. V was cut by 4 bases and J by 0 bases, with 17 bases left in between. The CDR3 consists of 16 residues. The chain's CDR3 is CASSSNLRDNSYEQYF. CDR3 coding DNA: TGTGCCAGCAGCTCAAACCTCCGGGACAACTCCTACGAGCAGTACTTC.

The chain uses TRBV7-8 and TRBJ1-1; 10 bases map to TRBD1. Losses at the gene ends were 5 bases for V and 0 bases for J; bases not matched to a gene: 9. The CDR3 covers 17 residues. Germline values: CDR1 SGHVS, CDR2 FQNEAQ. The CDR3 nucleotides read TGTGCCAGCAGCCGCTCCGGGACAGGGGTCATGAACACTGAAGCTTTCTTT. Its protein is CASSRSGTGVMNTEAFF.

The chain links TRBV29-1 to TRBJ2-5; D is unclear. The CDR3 runs 15 residues. CDR1 and CDR2 from the germline V gene are SQVTM and ANQGSEA. V was cut by 3 bases and J by 5 bases, with 19 bases left in between. The CDR3 is CSVDYRGARRETQYF. CDR3 sequence (DNA): TGCAGCGTTGATTACCGTGGCGCGAGGCGGGAGACCCAGTACTTC. Combining the CDR3 with reference TRBV29-1 and TRBJ2-5 gives the whole variable domain SAVISQKPSRDICQRGTSLTIQCQVDSQVTMMFWYRQQPGQSLTLIATANQGSEATYESGFVIDKFPISRPNLTFSTLTVSNMSPEDSSIYLCSVDYRGARRETQYFGPGTRLLVL.

V gene TRBV15 combines with J gene TRBJ1-2; 12 bases are shared with TRBD1. The germline CDR1 and CDR2 sequences are LNHNV and YYDKDF (reference sequence). V lost 2 bases and J lost 2; bases outside the gene matches: 9. The CDR3 totals 18 residues. CDR3 sequence (DNA): TGTGCCACCAGCAGAATGCCGGGACAGGGGGCTTTAAACTATGGCTACACCTTC. It codes for CATSRMPGQGALNYGYTF.

V gene TRBV5-1 combines with J gene TRBJ2-7; TRBD1 agrees at 9 bases. The CDR3 sequence is 16 residues long. Germline V CDR1 and CDR2: SGHRS, YFSETQ. V lost 4 bases to trimming and J lost 1 base; unmatched junction nucleotides: 9. DNA of the CDR3: TGCGCCAGCAGCGTGACAGGGGGAGGTTCATCCTACGAGCAGTACTTC. Amino acid sequence: CASSVTGGGSSYEQYF.

J is TRBJ2-2 and V is TRBV11-2, with D perhaps TRBD1 (7 bases). V was cut by 5 bases and J by 6 bases, with 19 bases left in between. The CDR3 consists of 16 residues. Per germline, CDR1 SGHAT and CDR2 FQNNGV. CDR3 amino acids: CASSRGGGGMSGELFF. The DNA of the CDR3 is TGTGCCAGCAGCCGCGGAGGGGGCGGGATGTCCGGGGAGCTGTTTTTT.

The V and J genes are TRBV28 and TRBJ1-1, with a tentative D call TRBD1 (5 bases). The V gene lost 11 bases and the J gene lost 6 bases, with 19 bases spanning the gap. The CDR3 consists of 13 residues. Germline CDR1 is MDHEN and CDR2 is SYDVKM. The CDR3 sequence is CAYGGLRGAEAFF. The CDR3 nucleotides read TGTGCCTACGGGGGGTTAAGAGGGGCTGAAGCTTTCTTT.

J is TRBJ2-1 and V is TRBV14; 7 bases fit TRBD2. The germline CDR1 and CDR2 sequences are SGHDN and FVKESK. The V gene end was trimmed by 4 bases and the J gene end by 0 bases; junction bases not matched to a gene: 9. This CDR3 has 17 residues. The CDR3 loop is CASSPKRGPVSYNEQFF. The CDR3 DNA follows: TGTGCCAGCAGCCCAAAGCGGGGCCCCGTCTCCTACAATGAGCAGTTCTTC.

This chain links TRBV19 with TRBJ2-7; D might be TRBD2 (6 bases). Trimming took off 4 bases at V and 9 bases at J, with 13 bases between the two ends. The CDR3 has 12 amino acids. The germline V gene encodes CDR1 LNHDA and CDR2 SQIVND (reference sequence). The CDR3 region is CASSNGGMRQYF. The CDR3 DNA is TGTGCCAGTAGTAACGGCGGGATGAGGCAGTACTTC.

Comment on this clone: The DNA is omitted, as the CDR3 cannot be located on it reliably, and the CDR3 follows TCRdb's listing. The chain carries TRBV12-2 and TRBJ2-7; the listed D gene, TRBD2, was not tested against the DNA. TRBV12-2 is an annotated pseudogene. Ends included, the CDR3 has 15 residues. The chain's CDR3 is CASRSVAGGAYEQYF.

In its sample, this clone was seen once. The V gene is TRBV27, the J gene TRBJ2-1; 10 nucleotides match TRBD2. This CDR3 has 13 residues. V dropped 2 bases and J dropped 9; count of bases not matched to a gene: 1. Germline V gene lookup returns CDR1 MNHEY and CDR2 SMNVEV (reference sequence). CDR3 sequence (DNA): TGTGCCAGCAGTTTAACTAGCGGGATTGAGCAGTTCTTC. This translates into CASSLTSGIEQFF.

The chain combines TRBV6-5 with TRBJ2-2, with 7 bases that match TRBD2. Unmatched junction bases numbered 7, after V lost 0 bases and J lost 6 bases. The CDR3 consists of 16 residues. The germline gives CDR1 MNHEY, CDR2 SVGAGI. Written as DNA, the CDR3 is TGTGCCAGCAGTTACTCGAGCGGGGTTATGGCCGGGGAGCTGTTTTTT. Translated: CASSYSSGVMAGELFF.

This clone appeared a single time. CDR3 in amino acids: CAEETDTQYF. In DNA form, the CDR3 reads TGTGCGGAGGAGACAGATACGCAGTATTTT. The chain links TRBV27 to TRBJ2-3; tentatively, D is TRBD2 (5 bases). The CDR3 consists of 10 residues. The germline V gene has CDR1 MNHEY and CDR2 SMNVEV (reference sequence).

V gene TRBV9 combines with J gene TRBJ2-2, with 7 bases lining up with TRBD2. This CDR3 is 16 amino acids long. The germline V gene has CDR1 SGDLS and CDR2 YYNGEE. J lost 3 bases, V lost 0 bases, and 5 bases had no gene match. CDR3 DNA: TGTGCCAGCAGCGTAGAGGGAGGGGCGGACACCGGGGAGCTGTTTTTT. Translation gives CASSVEGGADTGELFF.

The sample holds a few counts of this clone. The V call is TRBV6-4, the J call TRBJ2-2; perhaps TRBD1 as D (6 bases). Trimming took off 4 bases at V and 5 bases at J, with 14 bases between the two ends. Germline loops: CDR1 MRHNA, CDR2 SNTAGT. This CDR3 has 15 residues. The CDR3 sequence: CASSAQGGTTGELFF. The CDR3, as DNA: TGTGCCAGCAGTGCACAGGGTGGTACAACCGGGGAGCTGTTTTTT.

This chain uses TRBV6-1 with TRBJ1-5; D might be TRBD1 (5 bases). Trimming cost V 6 bases and J 0 bases, with 9 bases left between them. The germline V gene encodes CDR1 MNHNS and CDR2 SASEGT. The CDR3 extends over 14 amino acids. CDR3 amino acids: CASRGLYSNQPQHF. CDR3 nucleotide sequence: TGTGCCAGCAGGGGACTTTATAGCAATCAGCCCCAGCATTTT.

The rearrangement uses TRBV7-9 and TRBJ2-1; tentatively, D is TRBD2 (5 bases). Trimming removed 7 bases from V and 8 bases from J, with 24 bases in between. The CDR3 is 16 amino acids. Germline V gene sequence: CDR1 SEHNR, CDR2 FQNEAQ (reference sequence). The CDR3 DNA reads TGTGCCAGCAACCCTGCGCCGGGGAGTGGAGTCGATGAGCAGTTCTTC. This sequence encodes CASNPAPGSGVDEQFF.

The V gene is TRBV28, the J gene TRBJ2-7, with 7 bases that match TRBD2. In germline, CDR1 is MDHEN, CDR2 SYDVKM. The trim removed 2 bases at V and 6 bases at J, leaving 4 bases unmatched. This CDR3 spans 13 amino acids. The CDR3 spells CASSLEQRGEQYF. The CDR3 DNA is TGTGCCAGCAGTTTAGAACAGCGGGGCGAGCAGTACTTC.

V gene TRBV28 combines with J gene TRBJ1-2; TRBD1 matches 8 bases. The CDR3 length is 14 residues. With 6 bases clipped from V and 4 bases from J, the junction kept 7 bases outside the gene matches. Germline CDR1 is MDHEN and CDR2 is SYDVKM. CDR3 nucleotides: TGTGCCAGCAGCCAAGACAGGGGACCCTATGGCTACACCTTC. It encodes CASSQDRGPYGYTF.

V and J are TRBV14 and TRBJ2-7; tentative D call: TRBD2 (5 bases). The CDR3 extends over 16 amino acids. Trimming removed 1 base from V and 3 bases from J, with 16 bases in between. CDR1 is SGHDN and CDR2 is FVKESK in the germline V gene. The CDR3 region is CASSQGGIGSGYEQYF. The CDR3 nucleotides read TGTGCCAGCAGCCAAGGAGGGATTGGGAGCGGCTACGAGCAGTACTTC.

The V gene is TRBV15, the J gene TRBJ2-1; TRBD1 matches at 7 bases. This CDR3 region has 21 residues. The germline V gene has CDR1 LNHNV and CDR2 YYDKDF (reference sequence). The junction had 19 bases not matched to a gene; V was cut back by 0 bases and J by 2 bases. The CDR3 here is CATSRESPLDRATHTYNEQFF. The CDR3 region has the DNA TGTGCCACCAGCAGAGAGAGCCCCCTCGACAGGGCCACACACACCTACAATGAGCAGTTCTTC.

The rearrangement links TRBV28 to TRBJ1-1; D is unresolved. This CDR3 comprises 17 residues. The V end was cut by 4 bases, the J end by 3 bases, with 21 bases between. CDR1 and CDR2 from the germline V gene are MDHEN and SYDVKM. CDR3 coding DNA: TGTGCCAGCAGTTCCCTAGGCCGGGAGGCCGGGGACACTGAAGCTTTCTTT. It translates to CASSSLGREAGDTEAFF. Full variable domain (missing parts from reference TRBV28 and TRBJ1-1): DVKVTQSSRYLVKRTGEKVFLECVQDMDHENMFWYRQDPGLGLRLIYFSYDVKMKEKGDIPEGYSVSREKKERFSLILESASTNQTSMYLCASSSLGREAGDTEAFFGQGTRLTVV.

The chain carries TRBV2 and TRBJ2-4; 8 bases align to TRBD1. Germline values: CDR1 SNHLY, CDR2 FYNNEI. The ends lost 4 bases at V and 6 bases at J; junction bases unmatched: 8. CDR3 length: 15 amino acids. CDR3 loop: CASSARDRSVNIQYF. The CDR3, as DNA: TGTGCCAGCAGTGCCCGGGACAGGTCTGTAAACATTCAGTACTTC.

This sequence joins TRBV6-6 and TRBJ2-7, with D possibly TRBD1 on 5 matching bases. The germline V gene has CDR1 MNHNY and CDR2 SVGAGI (reference sequence). V lost 0 bases and J lost 2, with 14 bases in between. There are 16 residues in the CDR3. The CDR3 region has the DNA TGTGCCAGCAGTTACTCATGGGGCGGTAGAACCTACGAGCAGTACTTC. It encodes CASSYSWGGRTYEQYF.

The chain is built from TRBV7-8 and TRBJ2-7; the match to TRBD1 covers 9 bases. CDR1 and CDR2 from the germline V gene are SGHVS and FQNEAQ. With V trimmed by 7 bases and J by 2 bases, 9 bases remained unmatched. The CDR3 consists of 15 residues. The CDR3 DNA is TGTGCCAGCAAAAATCCGGGACAGGGTACCTACGAGCAGTACTTC. Translating it yields CASKNPGQGTYEQYF.

The rearrangement links TRBV27 to TRBJ2-5, with TRBD2 matching over 9 bases. Germline CDR1 and CDR2: MNHEY and SMNVEV (reference sequence). This CDR3 has 15 residues. Trimming removed 0 bases from V and 5 bases from J; junction bases left unmatched: 4. The CDR3 is CASSLSLLAGETQYF. The CDR3 nucleotides read TGTGCCAGCAGTTTATCGTTGCTAGCGGGGGAGACCCAGTACTTC.